This TCR beta chain is drawn from a study of CD4 T cells in relation to SARS-CoV-2 and coronaviruses. Trimming removed 4 bases from V and 7 bases from J, with 13 bases in between. CDR1 is GTSNPN, CDR2 SVGIG, per germline (reference sequence). This CDR3 has 12 residues. CD4+ T cells from unexposed donors were obtained before the COVID-19 pandemic (2011-2018). Naive and memory CD4+ T cells came from enriched cryopreserved PBMCs. Whole-study findings and limits: The cross-reactivity analysis covered only spike protein, not other viral proteins. In approximately 71% of donors, memory CD4+ clonotypes crossrecognized SARS-CoV-2 and at least one common cold coronavirus spike.

Naive and memory CD4+ T cell DNA was deep-sequenced without culture. Method: immunoSEQ multiplex PCR; TCRdb's copy keeps in-frame clones and lacks some. This table has some 64,000 clones, 94% appearing once. Note on this clone: Antigen specificity is unknown.

The source of this sequence is a human donor in good health. Sequenced: naive CD4+ T cells from PBMCs. As to subset: naive CD4+ T cells isolated by negative enrichment. The chain joins TRBV30 to TRBJ2-5; D possibly corresponds to TRBD2 (5 bases). CDR3 nucleotide sequence: TGTGCCTGGACTCACACGGCGGGGACCCAGTACTTC. Protein: CAWTHTAGTQYF.